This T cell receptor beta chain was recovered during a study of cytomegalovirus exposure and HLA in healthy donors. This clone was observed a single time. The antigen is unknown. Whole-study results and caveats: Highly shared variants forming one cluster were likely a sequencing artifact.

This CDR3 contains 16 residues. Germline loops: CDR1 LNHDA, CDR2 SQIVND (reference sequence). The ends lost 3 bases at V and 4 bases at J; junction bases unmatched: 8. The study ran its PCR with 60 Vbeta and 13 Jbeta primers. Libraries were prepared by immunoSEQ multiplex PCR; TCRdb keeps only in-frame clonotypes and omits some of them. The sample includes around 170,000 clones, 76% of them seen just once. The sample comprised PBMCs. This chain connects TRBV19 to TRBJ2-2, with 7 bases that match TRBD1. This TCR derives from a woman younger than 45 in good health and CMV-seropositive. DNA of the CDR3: TGTGCCAGTAGTATGGTGGGGGCAGGGGGCACCGGGGAGCTGTTTTTT. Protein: CASSMVGAGGTGELFF.